One sample yielded the 21 T cell receptor beta chains listed below, sequenced in a study of blood T cell repertoires in COVID-19. Profiled with immunoSEQ multiplex PCR; TCRdb holds only in-frame clones, not every one. The sample lists over 350,000 clones; approximately 87% were seen once. Sequences were obtained from PBMCs or T cells enriched from blood (not recorded which). These receptors originate from a woman in her twenties or thirties with acute COVID-19.

The gene calls are TRBV18 and TRBJ1-6; 10 bases map to TRBD1. The J segment lost 7 bases and the V segment lost 0 bases, leaving 3 bases of the junction unmatched. CDR1 is KGHSH and CDR2 is LQKENI in the germline V gene. This CDR3 has 16 amino acids. Here the CDR3 DNA reads TGTGCCAGCTCACCACCGCGGGGACAGGGGAATTCACCCCTCCACTTT. As protein: CASSPPRGQGNSPLHF.

This clone has at least ten counts. The gene calls are TRBV7-6 and TRBJ2-1; 8 positions agree with TRBD2. V dropped 5 bases and J dropped 0; count of bases not matched to a gene: 3. The germline V gene has CDR1 SGHVS and CDR2 FNYEAQ. The CDR3 is made up of 15 amino acids. The CDR3 region has the DNA TGTGCCAGCAGCGCCGGGACTAGCTCCTACAATGAGCAGTTCTTC. This translates into CASSAGTSSYNEQFF.

The chain carries TRBV29-1 and TRBJ2-7, with 11 nucleotides matching TRBD1. The germline CDR1 and CDR2 sequences are SQVTM and ANQGSEA. V lost 4 bases, J lost 4 bases, and 3 bases stayed unmatched. The CDR3 sequence is 13 residues long. CDR3 nucleotides: TGCAGCGTTGCGGACAGGGGGCTTTACGAGCAGTACTTC. As protein: CSVADRGLYEQYF.

As regards this clone: The sample has other DNA sequences that encode this CDR3 too. V is TRBV24-1 and J is TRBJ1-2; possible D gene TRBD1, 5 bases. The germline V gene encodes CDR1 KGHDR and CDR2 SFDVKD. The CDR3 consists of 14 residues. The V gene lost 4 bases and the J gene lost 3 bases, with 11 bases spanning the gap. The CDR3 loop reads CATSEPDRDYGYTF. As DNA, the CDR3 is TGTGCCACCAGTGAACCCGACAGAGACTATGGCTACACCTTC.

This clone occurred once. The V and J genes are TRBV24-1 and TRBJ2-7, with 10 positions matching TRBD1. Germline CDR1 KGHDR, CDR2 SFDVKD. V was pared by 5 bases and J by 2 bases, with 8 bases of the junction left unmatched. This CDR3 spans 16 amino acids. CDR3 region: CATSGNEGQGTYEQYF. The CDR3 DNA follows: TGTGCCACCAGTGGAAATGAGGGACAGGGGACCTACGAGCAGTACTTC.

The chain employs TRBV9 and TRBJ2-3, with TRBD2 as a possible D gene (7 bases). The CDR3 consists of 17 residues. CDR1 and CDR2 (germline): SGDLS, YYNGEE. V lost 0 bases, J lost 2 bases, and 16 bases lay in between. This CDR3 reads CASSVAGGRGYTDTQYF. Written as DNA, the CDR3 is TGTGCCAGCAGCGTAGCCGGGGGGCGGGGGTACACAGATACGCAGTATTTT.

The V gene is TRBV11-2, the J gene TRBJ1-6; D possibly corresponds to TRBD1 (5 bases). With 7 bases removed from V and 7 bases from J, the gap between germline ends came to 20 bases. This CDR3 contains 16 residues. Germline V lookup: CDR1 SGHAT, CDR2 FQNNGV. This CDR3 reads CASNPNRDSGNSPLHF. As DNA, the CDR3 is TGTGCCAGCAACCCTAACCGGGACTCAGGGAATTCACCCCTCCACTTT.

This sequence joins TRBV11-2 and TRBJ2-7, with D perhaps matching TRBD2 (7 bases). From germline, CDR1 is SGHAT and CDR2 FQNNGV. This CDR3 is 14 amino acids long. The V gene lost 2 bases and the J gene lost 4 bases, with 12 bases spanning the gap. For the CDR3, the DNA is TGTGCCAGCAGCTTATTGGGGGGGCTATACGAGCAGTACTTC. Its protein is CASSLLGGLYEQYF.

The J gene is TRBJ1-1, the V gene TRBV15; D gene uncertain. The CDR3 is 14 residues long. CDR1 is LNHNV, CDR2 YYDKDF, per germline (reference sequence). V was clipped by 5 bases and J by 4 bases, with 14 bases between them. CDR3 bases: TGTGCCACCAGCCACCCTCCGGGTGGCACTGAAGCTTTCTTT. Translated, it gives CATSHPPGGTEAFF.

V usage is TRBV6-6 and J usage is TRBJ1-2, with 7 bases aligning to TRBD1. Germline-derived CDR1 and CDR2 are MNHNY and SVGAGI (reference sequence). CDR3 size: 14 residues. The junction had 8 bases not matched to a gene; V was cut back by 8 bases and J by 2 bases. Here the CDR3 DNA reads TGTGCCAGCTACAGGGGAGGATCCAACTATGGCTACACCTTC. This gives the protein CASYRGGSNYGYTF.

The chain links TRBV6-1 to TRBJ1-5; perhaps TRBD1 as D (6 bases). V was trimmed by 3 bases and J by 3 bases, leaving 9 bases between them. CDR1 is MNHNS and CDR2 is SASEGT in the germline V gene. The CDR3 is made up of 14 amino acids. CDR3 residues: CASSETGNNQPQHF. DNA for the CDR3: TGTGCCAGCAGTGAGACAGGAAACAATCAGCCCCAGCATTTT.

The V gene is TRBV10-2, the J gene TRBJ1-5, with D maybe TRBD1 (6 bases). V dropped 2 bases and J dropped 4 bases, with 6 bases sitting between them. Germline-derived CDR1 and CDR2 are WSHSY and SAAADI. This CDR3 has 13 amino acids. CDR3 in amino acids: CASSERGNQPQHF. As DNA, the CDR3 is TGCGCCAGCAGTGAGAGGGGGAATCAGCCCCAGCATTTT.

V usage is TRBV6-5 and J usage is TRBJ1-2, with 8 bases aligning to TRBD1. This CDR3 spans 15 amino acids. V shed 2 bases and J 6 bases; nucleotides not matched to a gene: 8. From germline, CDR1 is MNHEY and CDR2 SVGAGI. CDR3 bases: TGTGCCAGCAGTTACGATCCAGGGGGCTGGAATGGCTACACCTTC. Encoded protein: CASSYDPGGWNGYTF.

The rearrangement joins TRBV29-1 to TRBJ2-7; 10 positions match TRBD1. In germline, CDR1 is SQVTM, CDR2 ANQGSEA. The junction had 16 bases not matched to a gene; V was cut back by 6 bases and J by 5 bases. The CDR3 contains 16 residues. The CDR3 sequence: CSVRFGRQGARNEQYF. CDR3 coding DNA: TGCAGCGTCCGCTTCGGGAGACAGGGGGCGAGGAACGAGCAGTACTTC.

The J gene is TRBJ1-1, the V gene TRBV19; 7 nucleotides line up with TRBD1. Trimming cost V 4 bases and J 0 bases; bases outside gene matches: 8. Looked up from germline, CDR1 is LNHDA and CDR2 is SQIVND (reference sequence). The CDR3 spans 16 residues. This chain's CDR3 is CASSKTPGQLNTEAFF. CDR3 nucleotide sequence: TGTGCCAGTAGTAAGACCCCGGGACAGTTGAACACTGAAGCTTTCTTT.

The J gene is TRBJ2-1, the V gene TRBV3-1 (or the pseudogene TRBV3-2), with D unclear. The germline V gene encodes CDR1 LGHDT and CDR2 YNNKEL (reference sequence). V was cut by 1 base and J by 14 bases, with 9 bases left in between. The CDR3 length is 11 residues. The CDR3 nucleotides are TGTGCCAGCAGCCAAGGGCAACATGAGTTCTTC. Translation: CASSQGQHEFF.

This clone appeared a single time. The chain joins TRBV27 to TRBJ2-1; tentatively, D is TRBD1 (6 bases). In germline, CDR1 is MNHEY, CDR2 SMNVEV (reference sequence). CDR3 length: 15 residues. V lost 0 bases, J lost 5 bases, and 11 bases lay in between. CDR3 protein: CASSLSKDRDNEQFF. The CDR3 DNA follows: TGTGCCAGCAGTTTATCGAAGGACAGAGACAATGAGCAGTTCTTC.

The chain's CDR3 is CASSLASYGYTF. The CDR3 coding sequence is TGTGCCAGCAGCTTAGCGAGTTATGGCTACACCTTC. The genes are TRBV7-8 and TRBJ1-2; unclear D gene. The CDR3 totals 12 residues. V was clipped by 0 bases and J by 5 bases, with 4 bases between them. Germline values: CDR1 SGHVS, CDR2 FQNEAQ.

The rearrangement links TRBV2 to TRBJ1-2, with D maybe TRBD1 (5 bases). CDR3 length: 14 amino acids. The V gene lost 1 base and the J gene lost 7 bases, with 13 bases spanning the gap. The V gene's germline CDR1 is SNHLY and CDR2 FYNNEI. The CDR3 spells CASSEVRVGGGYTF. The CDR3 region has the DNA TGTGCCAGCAGTGAAGTCAGGGTGGGGGGTGGCTACACCTTC.

The V and J genes are TRBV30 and TRBJ1-1, with 10 bases lining up with TRBD1. The CDR3 is 14 amino acids. J was trimmed by 5 bases and V by 2 bases; bases with no gene match: 5. Germline V CDR1 and CDR2: GTSNPN, SVGIG (reference sequence). CDR3 nucleotides: TGTGCCTGGAGTCCAAGACAGGGGGCAACTGAAGCTTTCTTT. Protein: CAWSPRQGATEAFF.

CDR3 protein: CASTLGPSYEQYF. The DNA of the CDR3 is TGCGCCAGCACCCTTGGGCCTTCTTACGAGCAGTACTTC. The V call is TRBV5-1, the J call TRBJ2-7; no clear D gene. The V gene lost 6 bases and the J gene lost 4 bases, with 14 bases spanning the gap. CDR1 and CDR2 from the germline V gene are SGHRS and YFSETQ. The CDR3 has 13 amino acids.